These 23 T cell receptor beta chains came from one sample sequenced in a study of blood T cell repertoires in COVID-19. Data came from immunoSEQ multiplex PCR; TCRdb stores just in-frame clones and leaves some out. The table records approximately 170,000 clones, 83% of them present only once. The source material was peripheral blood. These receptors all stem from a woman of 80 years or more with acute or convalescent COVID-19.

The V gene is TRBV7-8, the J gene TRBJ1-6; D not certain. The V and J ends lost 2 bases and 8 bases respectively, with 22 bases between them. CDR1 SGHVS and CDR2 FQNEAQ come from the germline V gene. The length of the CDR3 is 18 residues. DNA for the CDR3: TGTGCCAGCAGCTTACGAACCTTAGTTGGGTCCGCGGATTCACCCCTCCACTTT. This encodes CASSLRTLVGSADSPLHF.

CDR3 nucleotide sequence: TGTGCCAGTAGTCTGGCCGGACAGCCCACAGATACGCAGTATTTT. This translates into CASSLAGQPTDTQYF. The chain has TRBV19 and TRBJ2-3, with D possibly being TRBD1 (6 bases). The germline V and J ends were trimmed by 5 bases and 2 bases, with 14 bases remaining between them. Germline loops: CDR1 LNHDA, CDR2 SQIVND (reference sequence). The CDR3 totals 15 residues. The entire variable domain, with the rest obtained from reference TRBV19 and TRBJ2-3, is as follows: DGGITQSPKYLFRKEGQNVTLSCEQNLNHDAMYWYRQDPGQGLRLIYYSQIVNDFQKGDIAEGYSVSREKKESFPLTVTSAQKNPTAFYLCASSLAGQPTDTQYFGPGTRLTVL.

V and J are TRBV2 and TRBJ2-2; possibly TRBD1 for D (6 bases). The germline gives CDR1 SNHLY, CDR2 FYNNEI. The CDR3 spans 16 residues. V was clipped by 7 bases and J by 5 bases, with 20 bases between them. CDR3: CASKGGSARTTGELFF. The CDR3 bases are TGTGCCAGCAAAGGGGGTTCCGCTCGTACGACCGGGGAGCTGTTTTTT.

This chain connects TRBV6-1 to TRBJ1-5; D gene unclear. Between the trimmed V and J ends, which lost 0 bases and 3 bases, there was a span of 12 bases. Germline assignment: CDR1 MNHNS and CDR2 SASEGT. This CDR3 is 16 amino acids long. The CDR3 region has the DNA TGTGCCAGCAGTGAAGCAGTTGTAACAATCAATCAGCCCCAGCATTTT. Protein product: CASSEAVVTINQPQHF.

The chain recombines TRBV7-9 with TRBJ2-7; tentatively, D is TRBD2 (5 bases). CDR1 is SEHNR, CDR2 FQNEAQ, per germline (reference sequence). The CDR3 spans 15 residues. V was pared by 3 bases and J by 0 bases, with 12 bases between. CDR3 nucleotides: TGTGCCAGCAGCTTGGAGCGGCATAGCTCCTACGAGCAGTACTTC. Protein: CASSLERHSSYEQYF.

The V and J genes are TRBV3-1 (or the pseudogene TRBV3-2) and TRBJ1-3; the D gene is possibly TRBD1 (5 bases). Trimming took off 4 bases at V and 0 bases at J, with 19 bases between the two ends. The CDR3 is 18 residues long. CDR1 is LGHDT, CDR2 YNNKEL, per germline (reference sequence). CDR3 sequence reads: CASSRLGEGVHSGNTIYF. The CDR3, as DNA: TGTGCCAGCAGCCGGTTAGGTGAAGGGGTTCACTCTGGAAACACCATATATTTT.

The chain employs TRBV5-4 and TRBJ1-1, with 10 bases lining up with TRBD1. Germline assignment: CDR1 SGHNT and CDR2 YYREEE (reference sequence). This CDR3 is 16 amino acids long. Trimming took 0 bases from V and 6 from J; bases not matched to a gene: 8. Here the CDR3 reads CASSLEVRDRGSEAFF. CDR3 in DNA: TGTGCCAGCAGCTTGGAGGTTCGGGACAGGGGTTCTGAAGCTTTCTTT. The full variable domain, with the rest looked up from reference TRBV5-4 and TRBJ1-1, is ETGVTQSPTHLIKTRGQQVTLRCSSQSGHNTVSWYQQALGQGPQFIFQYYREEENGRGNFPPRFSGLQFPNYSSELNVNALELDDSALYLCASSLEVRDRGSEAFFGQGTRLTVV.

The chain couples TRBV18 to TRBJ2-6; D might be TRBD2 (5 bases). CDR3 length equals 19 residues. The germline CDR1 and CDR2 sequences are KGHSH and LQKENI. Between the trimmed V and J ends, which lost 0 bases and 0 bases, there was a span of 15 bases. CDR3 coding DNA: TGTGCCAGCTCACCACCATCCGGAGGAGGACTCTCTGGGGCCAACGTCCTGACTTTC. Translating it yields CASSPPSGGGLSGANVLTF.

This clone was seen a few times. The CDR3 sequence: CASSRIVGQGSYNEQFF. The CDR3, as DNA: TGTGCCAGCAGCCGAATTGTGGGACAGGGCTCCTACAATGAGCAGTTCTTC. The V call is TRBV28, the J call TRBJ2-1; TRBD1 agrees at 9 bases. The CDR3 spans 17 residues. Germline CDR1 and CDR2: MDHEN and SYDVKM. The trim removed 6 bases at V and 0 bases at J, leaving 9 bases unmatched. Using reference TRBV28 and TRBJ2-1 for the parts outside the CDR3, the full variable domain is DVKVTQSSRYLVKRTGEKVFLECVQDMDHENMFWYRQDPGLGLRLIYFSYDVKMKEKGDIPEGYSVSREKKERFSLILESASTNQTSMYLCASSRIVGQGSYNEQFFGPGTRLTVL.

The genes are TRBV23-1 and TRBJ2-2; D is perhaps TRBD2 (5 bases). TRBV23-1 is assigned to the ORF class and has an uncertain function. The CDR3 covers 15 residues. Trimming stripped 3 bases from V and 2 bases from J, with 10 bases between. The CDR3 coding sequence is TGCGCCAGCAGTCATTGGAGGACCAACACCGGGGAGCTGTTTTTT. It yields the protein CASSHWRTNTGELFF.

The chain uses TRBV20-1 and TRBJ1-3, with TRBD1 matching 7 bases. The CDR3 spans 14 residues. After removal of 3 bases from V and 2 bases from J, the junction contained 4 bases not matched to a gene. Per the germline V gene, CDR1 is DFQATT and CDR2 is SNEGSKA (reference sequence). The CDR3 loop reads CSASWQGAGNTIYF. In DNA, the CDR3 is TGCAGTGCTAGTTGGCAGGGGGCTGGAAACACCATATATTTT.

The DNA of the CDR3 is TGTGCCAGCAGCCAATTGGCGGGGGTTGGGGGAGCTTTCTTT. It encodes CASSQLAGVGGAFF. This chain uses TRBV3-1 (or the pseudogene TRBV3-2) with TRBJ1-1; possible D gene TRBD1, 5 bases. V shed 2 bases and J shed 10 bases, with 17 bases lying between them. The CDR3 has 14 amino acids. Germline CDR1 is LGHDT and CDR2 is YNNKEL (reference sequence).

The chain employs TRBV18 and TRBJ2-1, with 8 nucleotides matching TRBD2. V lost 2 bases, J lost 6 bases, and 9 bases stayed unmatched. The germline gives CDR1 KGHSH, CDR2 LQKENI. The CDR3 has 16 amino acids. The CDR3 DNA reads TGTGCCAGCTCACCATTAACTAGCGGTCAGGGCAATGAGCAGTTCTTC. The encoded protein is CASSPLTSGQGNEQFF.

The chain recombines TRBV19 with TRBJ1-2, with TRBD1 matching over 8 bases. CDR1 and CDR2 from the germline V gene are LNHDA and SQIVND (reference sequence). The junction had 16 bases not matched to a gene; V was cut back by 8 bases and J by 8 bases. The CDR3 totals 15 residues. The CDR3 is CASRRSGTGVGGYTF. CDR3 bases: TGTGCCAGTCGTCGCTCCGGGACAGGAGTCGGGGGCTACACCTTC.

The chain recombines TRBV9 with TRBJ2-2, with TRBD1 matching 11 bases. The CDR3 contains 19 residues. The V and J ends lost 0 bases and 3 bases, in that order; junction bases with no gene match: 10. Germline lookup yields CDR1 SGDLS and CDR2 YYNGEE. CDR3 sequence (DNA): TGTGCCAGCAGCGTAGCTCATGTTCCGGGACAGGGGGACACCGGGGAGCTGTTTTTT. This gives the protein CASSVAHVPGQGDTGELFF.

This rearrangement joins TRBV4-3 to TRBJ2-2; TRBD2 matches 8 bases. The CDR3 is 17 residues long. Germline assignment: CDR1 LGHNA and CDR2 YSLEER. Trimming removed 0 bases from V and 7 bases from J; junction bases left unmatched: 10. The CDR3: CASSQDRRGGKGGELFF. In DNA, the CDR3 is TGCGCCAGCAGCCAAGATCGCCGCGGGGGGAAGGGCGGGGAGCTGTTTTTT.

This chain uses TRBV2 with TRBJ2-7; TRBD1 might be the D (5 bases). Germline loops: CDR1 SNHLY, CDR2 FYNNEI. V lost 2 bases and J lost 4, with 6 bases in between. This CDR3 spans 12 amino acids. CDR3 coding DNA: TGTGCCAGCAGTGAACAGGGTTACGAGCAGTACTTC. It codes for CASSEQGYEQYF.

V gene TRBV6-7 combines with J gene TRBJ1-5, with 7 bases that match TRBD1. TRBV6-7 is marked as an open reading frame, function uncertain. The CDR3 consists of 16 residues. Trimming took 3 bases from V and 5 from J; bases not matched to a gene: 10. The CDR3 protein is CASSYSRQGYDQPQHF. The CDR3, as DNA: TGTGCCAGCAGTTATTCTCGACAGGGTTATGATCAGCCCCAGCATTTT.

This sequence joins TRBV19 and TRBJ2-5; TRBD2 aligns across 12 bases. Losses at the gene ends were 5 bases for V and 0 bases for J; bases not matched to a gene: 7. CDR1 is LNHDA and CDR2 is SQIVND in the germline V gene (reference sequence). This CDR3 region has 17 residues. CDR3: CASSPSSGGVYQETQYF. The DNA for the CDR3 is TGTGCCAGTAGTCCCTCTAGCGGGGGGGTATACCAAGAGACCCAGTACTTC.

The V and J genes are TRBV29-1 and TRBJ2-2; TRBD2 aligns across 11 bases. After removal of 7 bases from V and 4 bases from J, the junction contained 8 bases not matched to a gene. CDR3 length: 15 residues. Germline-derived CDR1 and CDR2 are SQVTM and ANQGSEA. DNA for the CDR3: TGCAGCGCGATGGCCCTAGCGGGAGGCACCGGGGAGCTGTTTTTT. It yields the protein CSAMALAGGTGELFF.

The CDR3 DNA sequence: TGTGCCAGCAGTTACAGACAGGGGGACTACAATGAGCAGTTCTTC. Translation gives CASSYRQGDYNEQFF. The chain carries TRBV6-5 and TRBJ2-1; 9 bases fit TRBD1. The length of the CDR3 is 15 residues. Germline CDR1 is MNHEY and CDR2 is SVGAGI. The V segment lost 2 bases and the J segment 3 bases; nucleotides outside the gene matches: 2.

The chain links TRBV5-1 to TRBJ2-5; 11 bases agree with TRBD2. The CDR3 loop spans 15 amino acids. Unmatched junction bases numbered 6, after V lost 3 bases and J lost 5 bases. Germline V gives CDR1 SGHRS, CDR2 YFSETQ. The CDR3 loop reads CASSSTSGGGETQYF. CDR3 coding DNA: TGCGCCAGCAGCTCCACTAGCGGGGGCGGGGAGACCCAGTACTTC.

The J gene is TRBJ1-2, the V gene TRBV5-6, with 8 nucleotides matching TRBD1. The CDR3 has 17 amino acids. Germline CDR1 SGHDT, CDR2 YYEEEE. After removal of 2 bases from V and 4 bases from J, the junction contained 13 bases not matched to a gene. CDR3 amino acids: CASSFIATRQGSYGYTF. CDR3 nucleotides: TGTGCCAGCAGCTTTATCGCCACGCGACAGGGGAGCTATGGCTACACCTTC.